In this sample, the clone carrying this T cell receptor beta chain turned up a few times. No antigen is known for it. This sample stems from a study of cytomegalovirus exposure and HLA in healthy donors. In the study overall: Both the approximately 130 validation repertoires and the roughly 700 first-cohort repertoires used the same platform, as reported by a later analysis. Study-level findings and limits: Some TCR beta chains (about 170 of them) were listed as cytomegalovirus-associated. The classifier reportedly diagnosed cytomegalovirus status with high sensitivity and specificity. Most TCR sequences proved rare, with some public TCRs found in many donors.

This table comes from immunoSEQ multiplex PCR, and its TCRdb copy is limited to in-frame clones, with some not included. The sample lists about 330,000 clones; more than 80% were seen once. Germline CDR1 and CDR2: ENHRY and SYGVKD. The CDR3 consists of 13 residues. V shed 6 bases and J 3 bases; nucleotides not matched to a gene: 5. Sequenced material: PBMCs. J is TRBJ2-7 and V is TRBV10-3; TRBD2 matches at 7 bases. The receptor comes from a woman under 30 in good health and CMV-seronegative. The CDR3 region has the DNA TGTGCCATCAGGTTTGGACTAGGCTACGAGCAGTACTTC. Its protein product is CAIRFGLGYEQYF.